The clone carrying this TCR beta chain was found once. Its matching antigen is unknown. This sample also contains other DNA sequences that code for the same CDR3. The sample is drawn from a study of shared clonotypes between healthy human individuals. Clones were read by immunoSEQ multiplex PCR, and TCRdb kept only the in-frame ones, dropping some. The data contain roughly 2 million clones, more than 90% of them singletons. Study findings and constraints: The small donor group covered limited genetic and exposure diversity.

V shed 0 bases and J shed 4 bases, with 7 bases lying between them. The CDR3 runs to 14 residues. CDR1 SGHTA and CDR2 FQGNSA come from the germline V gene. The genes are TRBV7-2 and TRBJ2-1; D remains unclear. What was sequenced was naive CD4+ T cells sorted from blood. Subset meaning: CD45RA+ positively selected. The receptor comes from a man aged 18 to 30 in good health. CDR3 in DNA: TGTGCCAGCAGCTTAGCTGGAGCGTACAATGAGCAGTTCTTC. Translation: CASSLAGAYNEQFF.